The TCR beta chain described here comes from a study of monozygotic twins with inflammatory bowel disease. This CDR3 spans 14 amino acids. CDR1 and CDR2 (germline): MNHEY, SMNVEV (reference sequence). With the 5' RACE reads reprocessed, TCRdb shows one record per CDR3 protein and no DNA. The sample data list approximately 110,000 distinct CDR3 sequences. T cells were not sorted, and total RNA was isolated straight from whole blood. The rearrangement uses TRBV27 and TRBJ2-5; with no DNA, the TCRdb D assignment of TRBD1 cannot be verified. The TCR sequence derives from a human donor with ulcerative colitis or Crohn's disease, or a healthy co-twin of an affected twin (not recorded which). Sequencing was done on a sample of blood. CDR3 region: CASSLRGPKETQYF.